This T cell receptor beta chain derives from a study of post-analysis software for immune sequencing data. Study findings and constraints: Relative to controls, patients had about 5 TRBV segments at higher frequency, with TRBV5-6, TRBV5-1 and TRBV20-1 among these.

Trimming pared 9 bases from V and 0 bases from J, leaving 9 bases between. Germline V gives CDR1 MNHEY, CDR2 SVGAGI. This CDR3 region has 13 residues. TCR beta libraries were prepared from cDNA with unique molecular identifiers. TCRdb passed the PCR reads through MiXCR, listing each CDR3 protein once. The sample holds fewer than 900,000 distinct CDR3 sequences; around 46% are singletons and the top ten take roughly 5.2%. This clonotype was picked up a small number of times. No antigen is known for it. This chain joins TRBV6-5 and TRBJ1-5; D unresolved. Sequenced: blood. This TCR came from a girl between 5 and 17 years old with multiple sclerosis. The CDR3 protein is CARVADSNQPQHF. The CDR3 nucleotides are TGTGCCAGGGTCGCGGATAGCAATCAGCCCCAGCATTTT.